The sequence of this TCR beta chain was determined in a study of technical replicates of blood from a handful of donors. Measured with immunoSEQ multiplex PCR; TCRdb has only the in-frame clones, and not every one. The sample consists of around 83,000 clones, just under 95% of them appearing once. In germline, CDR1 is GTSNPN, CDR2 SVGIG (reference sequence). CDR3 size: 17 residues. V lost 1 base to trimming and J lost 1 base; unmatched junction nucleotides: 11. The sequenced sample consisted of T cells isolated from PBMCs. This clonotype was sampled from a human donor in good health. The chain recombines TRBV30 with TRBJ2-7; 9 bases fit TRBD2. The CDR3 DNA sequence: TGTGCCTGGAGTGATGAAGCGGGAGGATTAAGATCCTACGAGCAGTACTTC. It is translated as CAWSDEAGGLRSYEQYF.